These T cell receptor beta chains were read from a single sample in a study of blood T cells in healthy people across ages. TCRdb used MiXCR to reprocess the 5' RACE reads, holding one entry per CDR3 protein. The sample consists of over 1,300,000 distinct CDR3 sequences, roughly 64% of them appearing once. The specimen was blood. The receptors were gathered from a man aged 18 to 30 in good health. The CDR3 runs from the conserved cysteine through the conserved F or W. D genes are given only for firm matches. For some rows the clone size is stated as once, few or many, or as a class when expanded; others skip it.

clone_size: -
j_call: TRBJ2-7
d_call: -
cdr3_length: 14
v_call: TRBV12-3/TRBV12-4
cdr3_nt: TGTGCCAGCAGTGTCGGCAGGGATAATGGCGAGCAGTACTTC
cdr3_aa: CASSVGRDNGEQYF

clone_size: -
j_call: TRBJ2-7
d_call: -
cdr3_length: 16
v_call: TRBV6-1
cdr3_nt: TGTGCCAGCACCAATCCAGACACAGGATTCTACAATGAGCAGTACTTC
cdr3_aa: CASTNPDTGFYNEQYF

clone_size: once
j_call: TRBJ2-2
d_call: TRBD1
cdr3_length: 13
v_call: TRBV10-3
cdr3_nt: TGTGCCAGCTATGCACAGGGGTCCGGGGAGCTGTTTTTT
cdr3_aa: CASYAQGSGELFF

clone_size: -
j_call: TRBJ1-4
d_call: -
cdr3_length: 19
v_call: TRBV7-9
cdr3_nt: TGTGCCAGCAGCATCGGACCCGAGAAGTGGGTGCATACTAATGAAAAACTGTTTTTT
cdr3_aa: CASSIGPEKWVHTNEKLFF

clone_size: -
j_call: TRBJ2-1
d_call: TRBD2
cdr3_length: 15
v_call: TRBV5-1
cdr3_nt: TGCGCCAGCAGCTTAACACAAGCGGGGAGTAATGAGCAGTTCTTC
cdr3_aa: CASSLTQAGSNEQFF

clone_size: once
j_call: TRBJ1-4
d_call: TRBD1
cdr3_length: 15
v_call: TRBV6-5
cdr3_nt: TGTGCCAGCAGTCCACCGGGACAGCTTAATGAAAAACTGTTTTTT
cdr3_aa: CASSPPGQLNEKLFF

clone_size: few
j_call: TRBJ2-4
d_call: TRBD2
cdr3_length: 12
v_call: TRBV3-1
cdr3_nt: TGTGCCAGCAGCCAGACTAGCGCGCTTCAGTACTTC
cdr3_aa: CASSQTSALQYF

clone_size: -
j_call: TRBJ1-2
d_call: -
cdr3_length: 19
v_call: TRBV2
cdr3_nt: TGTGCCAACAGTGACCTAATAGACATTGTCAATACGGTTAACTATGGCTACACCTTC
cdr3_aa: CANSDLIDIVNTVNYGYTF

clone_size: -
j_call: TRBJ1-6
d_call: TRBD1
cdr3_length: 15
v_call: TRBV6-1
cdr3_nt: TGTGCCAGCAGTGAAGAACAGGGGAAGTATTCACCCCTCCACTTT
cdr3_aa: CASSEEQGKYSPLHF

clone_size: -
j_call: TRBJ2-1
d_call: TRBD1
cdr3_length: 15
v_call: TRBV6-2/TRBV6-3
cdr3_nt: TGTGCCACCCTAGAGACAGGGATTAGAGGTAATGAGCAGTTCTTC
cdr3_aa: CATLETGIRGNEQFF

clone_size: -
j_call: TRBJ2-7
d_call: -
cdr3_length: 12
v_call: TRBV2
cdr3_nt: TGTGCCAGTAAGCTTTCGGCGGGGGAGCAGTACTTC
cdr3_aa: CASKLSAGEQYF

clone_size: few
j_call: TRBJ2-3
d_call: -
cdr3_length: 15
v_call: TRBV4-3
cdr3_nt: TGCGCCAGCAGCCAAGATCTCCTAGCCACAGATACGCAGTATTTT
cdr3_aa: CASSQDLLATDTQYF

clone_size: -
j_call: TRBJ2-7
d_call: -
cdr3_length: 15
v_call: TRBV7-2
cdr3_nt: TGTGCCAGCAGATATAGAGGGAGAGTTTCCTACGAGCAGTACTTC
cdr3_aa: CASRYRGRVSYEQYF

clone_size: few
j_call: TRBJ2-7
d_call: TRBD1
cdr3_length: 15
v_call: TRBV4-1
cdr3_nt: TGCGCCAGCAGCCGCGGACAGGGACTGAACTACGAGCAGTACTTC
cdr3_aa: CASSRGQGLNYEQYF

clone_size: -
j_call: TRBJ2-7
d_call: TRBD1
cdr3_length: 12
v_call: TRBV29-1
cdr3_nt: TGCAGCGTATCGGGACAGACCTACGAGCAGTACTTC
cdr3_aa: CSVSGQTYEQYF

clone_size: once
j_call: TRBJ2-1
d_call: TRBD2
cdr3_length: 16
v_call: TRBV30
cdr3_nt: TGTGCCTGGAGTGCTCTAGCGGGAGGGCCGTTGGATGAGCAGTTCTTC
cdr3_aa: CAWSALAGGPLDEQFF

clone_size: -
j_call: TRBJ2-2
d_call: TRBD2
cdr3_length: 19
v_call: TRBV10-3
cdr3_nt: TGTGCCGTCGTCGATACCGGGACTAGCGGGGGGGCGTACACCGGGGAGCTGTTTTTT
cdr3_aa: CAVVDTGTSGGAYTGELFF

clone_size: few
j_call: TRBJ2-3
d_call: -
cdr3_length: 15
v_call: TRBV7-9
cdr3_nt: TGTGCCAGCAGCTTTTCGGCAAGGCCCACAGATACGCAGTATTTT
cdr3_aa: CASSFSARPTDTQYF

clone_size: -
j_call: TRBJ2-7
d_call: -
cdr3_length: 14
v_call: TRBV29-1
cdr3_nt: TGCAGCGCCCTAGCGGAGACAGGGACGTACGAGCAGTACTTC
cdr3_aa: CSALAETGTYEQYF

clone_size: -
j_call: TRBJ2-7
d_call: TRBD1
cdr3_length: 13
v_call: TRBV28
cdr3_nt: TGTGCCAGCAGATCTTGGGACAGCTACGAGCAGTACTTC
cdr3_aa: CASRSWDSYEQYF

clone_size: few
j_call: TRBJ1-2
d_call: -
cdr3_length: 13
v_call: TRBV6-2/TRBV6-3
cdr3_nt: TGTGCCAGCAGTTACGGGGCTGACTATGGCTACACCTTC
cdr3_aa: CASSYGADYGYTF

clone_size: few
j_call: TRBJ2-1
d_call: -
cdr3_length: 13
v_call: TRBV4-1
cdr3_nt: TGCGCCAGCAGCCAAGATTGGCCTAATGAGCAGTTCTTC
cdr3_aa: CASSQDWPNEQFF

clone_size: few
j_call: TRBJ2-1
d_call: -
cdr3_length: 15
v_call: TRBV4-1
cdr3_nt: TGCGCCAGCAGCCAGCTAGGAGGTAGCGCCAATGAGCAGTTCTTC
cdr3_aa: CASSQLGGSANEQFF

clone_size: -
j_call: TRBJ2-4
d_call: -
cdr3_length: 13
v_call: TRBV20-1
cdr3_nt: TGCAGTGCTAGAACGGGCGGGATCGATGAGCAGTACTTC
cdr3_aa: CSARTGGIDEQYF

clone_size: -
j_call: TRBJ2-7
d_call: TRBD2
cdr3_length: 15
v_call: TRBV2
cdr3_nt: TGTGCCAGCAGTGGGGTAGCGGGAATTCACTACGAGCAGTACTTC
cdr3_aa: CASSGVAGIHYEQYF